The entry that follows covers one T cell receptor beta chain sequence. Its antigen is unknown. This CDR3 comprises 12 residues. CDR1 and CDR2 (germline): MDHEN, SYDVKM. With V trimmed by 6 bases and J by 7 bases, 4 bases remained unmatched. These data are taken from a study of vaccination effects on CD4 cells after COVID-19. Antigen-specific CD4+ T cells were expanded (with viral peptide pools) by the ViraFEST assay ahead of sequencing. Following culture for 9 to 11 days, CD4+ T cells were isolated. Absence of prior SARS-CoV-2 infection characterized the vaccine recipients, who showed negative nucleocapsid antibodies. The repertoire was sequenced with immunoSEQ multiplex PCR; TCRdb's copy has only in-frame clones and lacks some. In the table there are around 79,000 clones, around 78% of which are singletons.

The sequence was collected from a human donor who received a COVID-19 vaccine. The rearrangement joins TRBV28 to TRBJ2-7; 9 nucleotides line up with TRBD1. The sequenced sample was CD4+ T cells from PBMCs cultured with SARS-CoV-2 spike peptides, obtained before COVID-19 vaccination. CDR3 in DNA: TGTGCCAGCAGGCTCGGGACAGGGGAGCAGTACGTC. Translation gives CASRLGTGEQYV.